This T cell receptor (beta chain) was captured in a study of cytomegalovirus exposure and HLA in healthy donors. V lost 5 bases, J lost 3 bases, and 8 bases lay in between. This CDR3 region has 12 residues. Germline V gene lookup returns CDR1 GTSNPN and CDR2 SVGIG (reference sequence). 13 Jbeta primers and 60 Vbeta primers were used for the PCR. Profiling relied on immunoSEQ multiplex PCR, and the TCRdb table lists in-frame clones only, not all of them. Among fewer than 200,000 clones listed, roughly 80% were seen once. In regard to this clone: Its antigen is undetermined.

Study conclusions and caveats: Certain indistinguishable V segments, among them TRBV6-2 and TRBV6-3, were excluded. It was about 150 TCR beta chains that were listed as cytomegalovirus-associated. A later analysis showed HLA-associated TCR beta chains outstripping equally common others in clonal expansion.

J is TRBJ1-3 and V is TRBV30; no clear D. Sequenced: PBMCs. This clonotype was sampled from a young man in good health and CMV-seronegative. The CDR3 sequence is CAWGRLGNTIYF. In nucleotides, the CDR3 is TGTGCCTGGGGGAGACTTGGAAACACCATATATTTT.